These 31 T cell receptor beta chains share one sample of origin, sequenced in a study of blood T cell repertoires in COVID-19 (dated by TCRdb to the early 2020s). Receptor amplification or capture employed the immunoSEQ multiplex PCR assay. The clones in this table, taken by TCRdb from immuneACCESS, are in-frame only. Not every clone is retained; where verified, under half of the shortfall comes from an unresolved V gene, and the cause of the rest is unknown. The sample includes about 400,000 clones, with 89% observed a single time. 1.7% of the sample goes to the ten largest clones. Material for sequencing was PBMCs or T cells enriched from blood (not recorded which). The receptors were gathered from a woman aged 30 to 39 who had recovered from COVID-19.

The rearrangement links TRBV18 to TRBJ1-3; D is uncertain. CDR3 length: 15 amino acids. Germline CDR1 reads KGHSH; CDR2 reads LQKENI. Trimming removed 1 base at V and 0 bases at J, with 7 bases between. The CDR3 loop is CASSPRVPSGNTIYF. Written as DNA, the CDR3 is TGTGCCAGCTCACCACGAGTGCCCTCTGGAAACACCATATATTTT.

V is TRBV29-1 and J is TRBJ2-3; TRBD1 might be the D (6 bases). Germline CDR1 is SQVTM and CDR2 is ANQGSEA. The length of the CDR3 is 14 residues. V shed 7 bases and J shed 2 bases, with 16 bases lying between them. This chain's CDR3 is CSGRQALDTDTQYF. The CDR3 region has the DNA TGCAGCGGTCGACAGGCGCTTGACACAGATACGCAGTATTTT.

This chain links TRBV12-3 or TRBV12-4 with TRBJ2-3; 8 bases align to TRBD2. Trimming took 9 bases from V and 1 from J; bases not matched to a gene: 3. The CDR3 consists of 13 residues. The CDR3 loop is CASNSGGTDTQYF. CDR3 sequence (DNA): TGTGCCAGTAATAGCGGGGGCACAGATACGCAGTATTTT.

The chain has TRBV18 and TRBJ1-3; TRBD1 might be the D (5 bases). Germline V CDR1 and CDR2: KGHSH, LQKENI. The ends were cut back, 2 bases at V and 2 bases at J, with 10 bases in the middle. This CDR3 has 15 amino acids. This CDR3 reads CASSPRAGPGNTIYF. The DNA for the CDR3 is TGTGCCAGCTCACCAAGGGCAGGGCCTGGAAACACCATATATTTT.

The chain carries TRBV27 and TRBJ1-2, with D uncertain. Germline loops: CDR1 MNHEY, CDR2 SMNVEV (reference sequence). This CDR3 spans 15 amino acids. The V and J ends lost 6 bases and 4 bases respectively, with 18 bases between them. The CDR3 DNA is TGTGCCAGCAGCCCCCGAGTCCAGGCACTCTATGGCTACACCTTC. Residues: CASSPRVQALYGYTF.

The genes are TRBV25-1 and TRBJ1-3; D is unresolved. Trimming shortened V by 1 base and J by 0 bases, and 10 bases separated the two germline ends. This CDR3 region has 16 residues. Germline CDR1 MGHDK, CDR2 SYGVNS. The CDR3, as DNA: TGTGCCAGCAGTGAATCTCCAGAATACTCTGGAAACACCATATATTTT. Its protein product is CASSESPEYSGNTIYF.

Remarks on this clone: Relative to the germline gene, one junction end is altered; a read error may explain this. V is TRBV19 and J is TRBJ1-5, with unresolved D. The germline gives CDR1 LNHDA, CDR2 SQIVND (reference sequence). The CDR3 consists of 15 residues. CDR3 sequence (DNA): TGTGCCAGTAGGATAGACGGTAATAGCAATCAGCCCCAGCATTTT. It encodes CASRIDGNSNQPQHF.

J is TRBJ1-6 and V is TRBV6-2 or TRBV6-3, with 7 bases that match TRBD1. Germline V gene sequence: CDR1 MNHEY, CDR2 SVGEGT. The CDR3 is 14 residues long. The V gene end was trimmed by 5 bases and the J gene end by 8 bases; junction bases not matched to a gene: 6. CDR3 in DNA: TGTGCCAGCAGTAGAGGGACAGCGGATTCACCCCTCCACTTT. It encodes CASSRGTADSPLHF.

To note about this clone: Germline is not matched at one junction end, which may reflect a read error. CDR3: CVSSLRTSGYEQYF. Written as DNA, the CDR3 is TGTGTCAGCAGCCTTCGGACTAGCGGCTACGAGCAGTACTTC. The rearrangement links TRBV3-1 (or the pseudogene TRBV3-2) to TRBJ2-7; 10 bases match TRBD2. Germline V lookup: CDR1 LGHDT, CDR2 YNNKEL (reference sequence). The CDR3 is 14 residues long.

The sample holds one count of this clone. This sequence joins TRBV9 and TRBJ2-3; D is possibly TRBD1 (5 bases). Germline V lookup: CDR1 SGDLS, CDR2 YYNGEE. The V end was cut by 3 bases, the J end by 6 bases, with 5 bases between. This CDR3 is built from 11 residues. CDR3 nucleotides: TGTGCCAGCAGCGACAGGGATACGCAGTATTTT. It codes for CASSDRDTQYF.

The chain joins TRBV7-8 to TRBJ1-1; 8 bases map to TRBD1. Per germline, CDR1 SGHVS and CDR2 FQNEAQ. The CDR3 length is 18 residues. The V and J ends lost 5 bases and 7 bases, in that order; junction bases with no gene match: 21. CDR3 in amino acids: CASSPGPAGGQGWGEAFF. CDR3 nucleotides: TGTGCCAGCAGCCCGGGGCCGGCAGGGGGCCAGGGATGGGGTGAAGCTTTCTTT.

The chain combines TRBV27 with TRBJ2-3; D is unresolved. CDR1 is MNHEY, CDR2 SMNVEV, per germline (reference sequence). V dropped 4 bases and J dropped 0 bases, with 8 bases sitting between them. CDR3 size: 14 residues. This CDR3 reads CASSSQTSTDTQYF. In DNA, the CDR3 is TGTGCCAGCAGTTCCCAAACTAGCACAGATACGCAGTATTTT.

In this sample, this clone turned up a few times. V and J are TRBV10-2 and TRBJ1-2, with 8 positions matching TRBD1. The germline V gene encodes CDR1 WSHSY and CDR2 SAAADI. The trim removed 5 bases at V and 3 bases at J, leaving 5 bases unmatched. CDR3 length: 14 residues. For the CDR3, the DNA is TGCGCCAGCAGTCCGTCAGGGGGCGACTATGGCTACACCTTC. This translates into CASSPSGGDYGYTF.

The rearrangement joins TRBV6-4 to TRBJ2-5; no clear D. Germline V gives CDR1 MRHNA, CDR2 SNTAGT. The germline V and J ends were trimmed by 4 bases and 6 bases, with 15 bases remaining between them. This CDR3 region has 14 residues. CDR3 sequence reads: CASSVRHGDKTQYF. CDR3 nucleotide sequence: TGTGCCAGCAGTGTTCGGCATGGCGACAAGACCCAGTACTTC.

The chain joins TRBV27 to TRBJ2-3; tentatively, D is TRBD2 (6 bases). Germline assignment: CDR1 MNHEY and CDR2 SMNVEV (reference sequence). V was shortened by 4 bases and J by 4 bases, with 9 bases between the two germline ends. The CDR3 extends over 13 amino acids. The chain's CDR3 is CASSYLASDTQYF. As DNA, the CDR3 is TGTGCCAGCAGTTATCTAGCGTCAGATACGCAGTATTTT.

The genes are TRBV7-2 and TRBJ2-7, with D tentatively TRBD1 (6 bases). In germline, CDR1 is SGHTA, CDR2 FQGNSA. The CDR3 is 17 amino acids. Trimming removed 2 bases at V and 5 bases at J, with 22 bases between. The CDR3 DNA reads TGTGCCAGCAGCTTAACAGGGCGGCTAGGGCTCAAGAACGAGCAGTACTTC. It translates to CASSLTGRLGLKNEQYF.

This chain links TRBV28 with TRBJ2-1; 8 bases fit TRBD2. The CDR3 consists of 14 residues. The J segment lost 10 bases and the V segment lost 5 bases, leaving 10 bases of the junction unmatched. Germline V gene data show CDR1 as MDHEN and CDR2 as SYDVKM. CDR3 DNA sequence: TGTGCCAGCAGTCCCAGCGGGAGCGCACGGGAGCAGTTCTTC. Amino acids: CASSPSGSAREQFF.

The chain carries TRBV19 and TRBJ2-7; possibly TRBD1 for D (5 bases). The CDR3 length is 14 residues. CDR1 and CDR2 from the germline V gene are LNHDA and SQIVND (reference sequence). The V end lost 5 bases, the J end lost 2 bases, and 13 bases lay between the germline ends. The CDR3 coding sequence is TGTGCCAGTAGTTTGTGGGCAGGGACCTACGAGCAGTACTTC. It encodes CASSLWAGTYEQYF.

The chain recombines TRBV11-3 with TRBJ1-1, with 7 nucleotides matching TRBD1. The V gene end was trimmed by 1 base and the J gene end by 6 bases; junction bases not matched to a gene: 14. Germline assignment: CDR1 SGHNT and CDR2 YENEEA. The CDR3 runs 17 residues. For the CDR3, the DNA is TGTGCCAGCAGCTTAGGAGACAGGGATGGGCGTTCGTCTGAAGCTTTCTTT. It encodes CASSLGDRDGRSSEAFF.

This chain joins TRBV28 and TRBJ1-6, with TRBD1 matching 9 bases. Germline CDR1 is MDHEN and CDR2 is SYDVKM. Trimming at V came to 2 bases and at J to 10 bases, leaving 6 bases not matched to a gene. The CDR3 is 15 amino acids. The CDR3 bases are TGTGCCAGCAGTTTACCCGGGACAGGGCCCTCACCCCTCCACTTT. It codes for CASSLPGTGPSPLHF.

CDR3 loop: CASSIGQENSPLHF. CDR3 DNA sequence: TGTGCCAGCTCGATCGGACAGGAAAATTCACCCCTCCACTTT. V gene TRBV18 combines with J gene TRBJ1-6; 7 nucleotides line up with TRBD1. Trimming cost V 6 bases and J 7 bases; bases outside gene matches: 6. Looked up from germline, CDR1 is KGHSH and CDR2 is LQKENI. This CDR3 has 14 residues.

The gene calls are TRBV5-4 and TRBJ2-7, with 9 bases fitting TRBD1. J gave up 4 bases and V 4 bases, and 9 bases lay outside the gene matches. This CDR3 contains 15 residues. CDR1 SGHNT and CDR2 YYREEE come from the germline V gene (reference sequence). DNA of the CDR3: TGTGCCAGCAGCATGAGGACAGGGGTGTTGTACGAGCAGTACTTC. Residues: CASSMRTGVLYEQYF.

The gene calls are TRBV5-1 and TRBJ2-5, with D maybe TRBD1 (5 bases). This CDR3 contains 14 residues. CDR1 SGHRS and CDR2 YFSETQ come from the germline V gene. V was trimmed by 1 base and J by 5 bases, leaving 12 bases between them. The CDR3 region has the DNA TGCGCCAGCAGCTTGACAGGCACGCGCGAGACCCAGTACTTC. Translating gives CASSLTGTRETQYF.

The CDR3 region is CASSRRQPNIQYF. The CDR3 region has the DNA TGTGCCAGTAGTAGGAGACAGCCAAACATTCAGTACTTC. V is TRBV19 and J is TRBJ2-4; D might be TRBD1 (5 bases). V gave up 4 bases and J gave up 6 bases, with 10 bases separating them. In germline, CDR1 is LNHDA, CDR2 SQIVND (reference sequence). This CDR3 comprises 13 residues.

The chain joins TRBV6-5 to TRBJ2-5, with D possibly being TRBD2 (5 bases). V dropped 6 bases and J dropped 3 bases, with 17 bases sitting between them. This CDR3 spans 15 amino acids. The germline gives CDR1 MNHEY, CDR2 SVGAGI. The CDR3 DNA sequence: TGTGCCAGCAGAGAGAGCCTCCGGCGGGAAGAGACCCAGTACTTC. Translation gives CASRESLRREETQYF.

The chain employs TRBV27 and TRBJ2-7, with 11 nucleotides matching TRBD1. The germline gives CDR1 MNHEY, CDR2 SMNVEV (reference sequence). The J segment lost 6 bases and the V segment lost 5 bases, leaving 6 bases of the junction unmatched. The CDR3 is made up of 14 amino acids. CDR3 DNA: TGTGCCAGCAGTCCGGGACAGGGGGTGGGCGAGCAGTACTTC. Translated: CASSPGQGVGEQYF.

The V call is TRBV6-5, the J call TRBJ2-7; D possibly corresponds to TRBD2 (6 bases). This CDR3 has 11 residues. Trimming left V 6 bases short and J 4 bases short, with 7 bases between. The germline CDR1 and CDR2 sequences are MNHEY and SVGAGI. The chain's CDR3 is CASREGYEQYF. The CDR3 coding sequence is TGTGCCAGCAGGGAGGGGTACGAGCAGTACTTC.

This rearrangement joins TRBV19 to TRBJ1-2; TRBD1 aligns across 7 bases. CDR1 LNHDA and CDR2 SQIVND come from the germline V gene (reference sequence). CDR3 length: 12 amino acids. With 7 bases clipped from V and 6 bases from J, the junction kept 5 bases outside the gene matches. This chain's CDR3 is CASTGGHHGYTF. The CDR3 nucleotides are TGTGCCAGTACAGGGGGTCACCATGGCTACACCTTC. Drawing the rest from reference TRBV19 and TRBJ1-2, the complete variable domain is DGGITQSPKYLFRKEGQNVTLSCEQNLNHDAMYWYRQDPGQGLRLIYYSQIVNDFQKGDIAEGYSVSREKKESFPLTVTSAQKNPTAFYLCASTGGHHGYTFGSGTRLTVV.

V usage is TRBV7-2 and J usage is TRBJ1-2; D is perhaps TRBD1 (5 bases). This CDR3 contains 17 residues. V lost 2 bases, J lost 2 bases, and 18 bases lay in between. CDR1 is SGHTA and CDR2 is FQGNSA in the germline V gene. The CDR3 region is CASSLTSQLRGNYGYTF. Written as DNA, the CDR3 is TGTGCCAGCAGCTTAACAAGCCAACTCCGGGGGAACTATGGCTACACCTTC.

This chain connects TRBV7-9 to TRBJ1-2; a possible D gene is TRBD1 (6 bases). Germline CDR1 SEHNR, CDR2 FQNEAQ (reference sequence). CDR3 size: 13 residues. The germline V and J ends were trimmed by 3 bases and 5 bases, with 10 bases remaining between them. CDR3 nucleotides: TGTGCCAGCAGCTTTTTAACAGGGTATGGCTACACCTTC. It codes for CASSFLTGYGYTF.

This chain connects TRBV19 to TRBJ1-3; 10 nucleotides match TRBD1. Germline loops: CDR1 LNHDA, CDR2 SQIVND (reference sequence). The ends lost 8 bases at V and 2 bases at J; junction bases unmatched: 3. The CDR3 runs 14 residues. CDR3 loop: CASGQGGPGNTIYF. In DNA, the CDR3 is TGTGCCAGTGGACAGGGGGGCCCTGGAAACACCATATATTTT.